Each of the 18 T cell receptor beta chains below was sequenced from the same sample in a study of CD8 T cells in Susac syndrome. The RNA, 0.5 to 1 ug, was put through reverse transcription using random hexamers. Each CDR3 protein is one row after TCRdb ran MiXCR on the immunoSEQ multiplex PCR reads. This sample has fewer than 150,000 distinct CDR3 sequences, with around 91% found just once. The sequenced sample consisted of CD8+ T cells from PBMCs. Receptor source: a human donor with multiple sclerosis.

The chain recombines TRBV25-1 with TRBJ2-7; perhaps TRBD1 as D (5 bases). From germline, CDR1 is MGHDK and CDR2 SYGVNS. V lost 3 bases and J lost 2, with 11 bases in between. The CDR3 is made up of 14 amino acids. The CDR3 DNA sequence: TGTGCCAGCAGTGAGTTCAGGGCACCCTACGAGCAGTACTTC. Its protein product is CASSEFRAPYEQYF.

The chain combines TRBV4-1 with TRBJ1-1; D call uncertain. Per germline, CDR1 MGHRA and CDR2 YSYEKL. V was shortened by 4 bases and J by 0 bases, with 12 bases between the two germline ends. This CDR3 is built from 15 residues. The CDR3 DNA follows: TGCGCCAGCAGCCGCATCGGGATGATGAACACTGAAGCTTTCTTT. As protein: CASSRIGMMNTEAFF.

The V and J genes are TRBV7-2 and TRBJ2-7; 11 nucleotides align to TRBD2. With 3 bases clipped from V and 5 bases from J, the junction kept 6 bases outside the gene matches. Germline CDR1 is SGHTA and CDR2 is FQGNSA. The CDR3 consists of 15 residues. This chain's CDR3 is CASSFLGLAGNEQYF. As DNA, the CDR3 is TGTGCCAGCAGCTTTTTAGGACTAGCGGGTAACGAGCAGTACTTC. Filled out from reference TRBV7-2 and TRBJ2-7, the complete variable domain reads GAGVSQSPSNKVTEKGKDVELRCDPISGHTALYWYRQSLGQGLEFLIYFQGNSAPDKSGLPSDRFSAERTGGSVSTLTIQRTQQEDSAVYLCASSFLGLAGNEQYFGPGTRLTVT.

This clonotype was recorded a few times. This chain uses TRBV11-1 with TRBJ2-1; 16 bases align to TRBD2. This CDR3 spans 19 amino acids. Germline loops: CDR1 SGHAT, CDR2 FQDESV (reference sequence). V lost 5 bases and J lost 2; bases outside the gene matches: 9. DNA of the CDR3: TGTGCCAGCAGCACAACCGGGACTAGCGGGAGGGCAGCCTACAATGAGCAGTTCTTC. Encoded protein: CASSTTGTSGRAAYNEQFF.

The chain links TRBV20-1 to TRBJ2-1, with D possibly matching TRBD1 (5 bases). CDR1 DFQATT and CDR2 SNEGSKA come from the germline V gene (reference sequence). CDR3 length: 14 amino acids. The germline V and J ends were trimmed by 6 bases and 2 bases, with 14 bases remaining between them. The CDR3 DNA reads as TGCAGTGCGCTTAACCCAGGGACCTACAATGAGCAGTTCTTC. Amino acid sequence: CSALNPGTYNEQFF.

This clonotype came up once. This chain links TRBV20-1 with TRBJ2-1, with 12 nucleotides matching TRBD2. The germline CDR1 and CDR2 sequences are DFQATT and SNEGSKA (reference sequence). The CDR3 runs 16 residues. V lost 1 base and J lost 7; bases outside the gene matches: 8. CDR3 region: CSARVLAGGPGNEQFF. The DNA for the CDR3 is TGCAGTGCTAGAGTCCTAGCGGGAGGGCCAGGGAATGAGCAGTTCTTC.

The chain joins TRBV27 to TRBJ2-3; 8 nucleotides agree with TRBD2. J gave up 5 bases and V 5 bases, and 9 bases lay outside the gene matches. CDR1 and CDR2 from the germline V gene are MNHEY and SMNVEV (reference sequence). There are 15 residues in the CDR3. The CDR3, as DNA: TGTGCCAGCAGTGGTCAGCGGGAGAGGGAAGATACGCAGTATTTT. Its protein product is CASSGQREREDTQYF.

V gene TRBV7-9 combines with J gene TRBJ2-1, with D uncertain. The CDR3 length is 13 residues. In germline, CDR1 is SEHNR, CDR2 FQNEAQ (reference sequence). V was trimmed by 1 base and J by 5 bases, leaving 6 bases between them. CDR3 DNA: TGTGCCAGCAGCTTAGTGACTGACAATGAGCAGTTCTTC. Protein: CASSLVTDNEQFF.

The V call is TRBV10-3, the J call TRBJ2-5; no clear D. Trimming cost V 4 bases and J 3 bases, with 9 bases left between them. The CDR3 spans 13 residues. Germline CDR1 is ENHRY and CDR2 is SYGVKD. The CDR3 region is CAISVEAEETQYF. CDR3 DNA sequence: TGTGCCATCAGTGTCGAGGCTGAAGAGACCCAGTACTTC.

This clonotype was seen once. The V call is TRBV30, the J call TRBJ2-7, with D perhaps given as TRBD1 or TRBD2 (6 bases each). Trimming shortened V by 7 bases and J by 4 bases, and 17 bases separated the two germline ends. Germline CDR1 GTSNPN, CDR2 SVGIG (reference sequence). The CDR3 extends over 13 amino acids. Here the CDR3 DNA reads TGTGCCTACTCGAATGGGGGGCTATACGAGCAGTACTTC. Encoded protein: CAYSNGGLYEQYF.

In nucleotides, the CDR3 is TGCAGCGTTGGGGACATGAACACCGGGGAGCTGTTTTTT. The encoded protein is CSVGDMNTGELFF. The chain uses TRBV29-1 and TRBJ2-2, with D maybe TRBD1 (6 bases). From germline, CDR1 is SQVTM and CDR2 ANQGSEA. V gave up 4 bases and J gave up 1 base, with 7 bases separating them. The CDR3 length is 13 residues.

The chain has TRBV29-1 and TRBJ1-1, with unresolved D. V shed 5 bases and J shed 1 base, with 5 bases lying between them. Germline CDR1 is SQVTM and CDR2 is ANQGSEA. The CDR3 spans 11 residues. CDR3 sequence: CSVNQNTEAFF. The CDR3, as DNA: TGCAGCGTTAATCAGAACACTGAAGCTTTCTTT.

The gene calls are TRBV7-3 and TRBJ2-7; TRBD2 agrees at 8 bases. V dropped 3 bases and J dropped 2; count of bases not matched to a gene: 6. Germline CDR1 SGHTA, CDR2 FQGTGA. This CDR3 comprises 15 residues. DNA of the CDR3: TGTGCCAGCAGCTTGAGCAGCGGGAGCACCTACGAGCAGTACTTC. This codes for CASSLSSGSTYEQYF.

The V and J genes are TRBV28 and TRBJ1-2; possible D gene TRBD1, 6 bases. V lost 8 bases, J lost 2 bases, and 21 bases lay in between. CDR1 is MDHEN, CDR2 SYDVKM, per germline. The CDR3 consists of 16 residues. DNA of the CDR3: TGTGCCAGCGGGACGGTTGTGATGGGACACAACTATGGCTACACCTTC. Translated, it gives CASGTVVMGHNYGYTF.

The chain has TRBV2 and TRBJ2-4; the D is unclear. V shed 2 bases and J shed 0 bases, with 11 bases lying between them. CDR3 length: 16 amino acids. Germline V gives CDR1 SNHLY, CDR2 FYNNEI. DNA for the CDR3: TGTGCCAGCAGTGAAACAGATAGACTAGCCAAAAACATTCAGTACTTC. This sequence encodes CASSETDRLAKNIQYF.

J is TRBJ1-1 and V is TRBV3-1, with TRBD1 as a possible D gene (6 bases). Germline CDR1 is LGHDT and CDR2 is YNNKEL (reference sequence). Between the trimmed V and J ends, which lost 1 base and 6 bases, there was a span of 12 bases. The CDR3 runs to 14 residues. The CDR3, as DNA: TGTGCCAGCAGCCAAGTCTCTGGGGGCGCTGAAGCTTTCTTT. Translating gives CASSQVSGGAEAFF.

The chain combines TRBV2 with TRBJ2-7, with 7 bases identical to TRBD2. V was clipped by 8 bases and J by 9 bases; unmatched bases: 10. The CDR3 totals 12 residues. CDR1 and CDR2 from the germline V gene are SNHLY and FYNNEI. Here the CDR3 DNA reads TGTGCCAGCCTCGGGGCGGGGGTCGGGCAGTACTTC. The encoded protein is CASLGAGVGQYF.

The chain joins TRBV2 to TRBJ1-2, with D maybe TRBD1 (5 bases). The CDR3 has 16 residues. V lost 1 base, J lost 3 bases, and 15 bases lay in between. Germline V gene sequence: CDR1 SNHLY, CDR2 FYNNEI. The CDR3 here is CASSEGPPGGDYGYTF. DNA of the CDR3: TGTGCCAGCAGTGAAGGACCCCCCGGGGGAGACTATGGCTACACCTTC.